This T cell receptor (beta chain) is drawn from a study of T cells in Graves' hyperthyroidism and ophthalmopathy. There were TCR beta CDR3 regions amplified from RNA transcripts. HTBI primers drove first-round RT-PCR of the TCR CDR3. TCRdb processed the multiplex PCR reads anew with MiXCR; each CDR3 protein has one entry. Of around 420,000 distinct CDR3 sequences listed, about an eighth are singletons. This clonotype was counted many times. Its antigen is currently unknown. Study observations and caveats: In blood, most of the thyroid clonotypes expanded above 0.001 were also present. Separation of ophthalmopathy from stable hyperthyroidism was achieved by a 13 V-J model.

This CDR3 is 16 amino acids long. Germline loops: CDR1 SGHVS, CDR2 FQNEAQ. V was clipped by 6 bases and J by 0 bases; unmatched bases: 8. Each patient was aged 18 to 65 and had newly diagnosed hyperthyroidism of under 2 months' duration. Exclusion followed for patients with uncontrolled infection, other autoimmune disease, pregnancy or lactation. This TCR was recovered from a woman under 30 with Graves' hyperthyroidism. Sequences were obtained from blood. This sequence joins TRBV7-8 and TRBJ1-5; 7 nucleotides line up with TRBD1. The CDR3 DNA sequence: TGTGCCAGCAGAGCTAACAGGGGAACTAGCAATCAGCCCCAGCATTTT. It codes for CASRANRGTSNQPQHF.